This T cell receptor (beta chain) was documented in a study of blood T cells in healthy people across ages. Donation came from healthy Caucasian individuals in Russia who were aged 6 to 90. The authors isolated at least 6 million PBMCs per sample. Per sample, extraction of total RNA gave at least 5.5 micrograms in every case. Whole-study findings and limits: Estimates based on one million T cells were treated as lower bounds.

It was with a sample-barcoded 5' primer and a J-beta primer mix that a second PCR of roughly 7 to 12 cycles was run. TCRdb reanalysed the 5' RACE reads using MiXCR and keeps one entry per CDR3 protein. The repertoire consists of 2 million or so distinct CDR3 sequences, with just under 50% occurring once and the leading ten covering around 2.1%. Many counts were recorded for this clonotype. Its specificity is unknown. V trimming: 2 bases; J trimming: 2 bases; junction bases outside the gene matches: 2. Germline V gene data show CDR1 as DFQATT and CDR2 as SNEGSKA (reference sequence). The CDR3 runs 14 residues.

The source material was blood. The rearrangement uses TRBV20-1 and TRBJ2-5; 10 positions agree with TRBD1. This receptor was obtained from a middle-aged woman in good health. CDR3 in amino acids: CSARRDRGQETQYF. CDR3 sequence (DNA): TGCAGTGCTAGAAGGGACAGGGGACAAGAGACCCAGTACTTC.